One and the same sample provided the 21 T cell receptor beta chains below, sequenced in a study of T-cell memory formation after mild COVID-19. TCRdb itself ran the 5' RACE reads through MiXCR, one entry per CDR3 protein. The sample has roughly 400,000 distinct CDR3 sequences; less than 25% are singletons. Sequencing was carried out using PBMCs or a T cell subset sorted from them (not recorded which). All receptors come from an adult woman who had mild COVID-19 (a few samples of this study predate the infection). Cell type and time point are not known.

This chain uses TRBV5-1 with TRBJ2-5; tentative D call: TRBD1 (6 bases). The germline V and J ends were trimmed by 2 bases and 4 bases, with 9 bases remaining between them. CDR3 size: 13 residues. Germline V gives CDR1 SGHRS, CDR2 YFSETQ. Here the CDR3 reads CASSLQGPETQYF. CDR3 DNA sequence: TGCGCCAGCAGCTTACAGGGACCAGAGACCCAGTACTTC.

The rearrangement joins TRBV5-1 to TRBJ2-4, with 11 bases identical to TRBD2. Germline-derived CDR1 and CDR2 are SGHRS and YFSETQ. V lost 7 bases to trimming and J lost 0 bases; unmatched junction nucleotides: 6. The CDR3 runs 16 residues. The CDR3 sequence is CASRLGTSGAKNIQYF. CDR3 nucleotide sequence: TGCGCCAGCCGACTCGGGACTAGCGGAGCCAAAAACATTCAGTACTTC.

This clonotype was seen at least ten times. V gene TRBV6-5 combines with J gene TRBJ2-3; 10 positions agree with TRBD2. Germline-derived CDR1 and CDR2 are MNHEY and SVGAGI. J gave up 1 base and V 6 bases, and 4 bases lay outside the gene matches. The CDR3 is 15 amino acids. The DNA of the CDR3 is TGTGCCAGCAGATCTGGACTAGCGGGCACAGATACGCAGTATTTT. This codes for CASRSGLAGTDTQYF.

This clonotype was seen more than once but under ten times. J is TRBJ1-2 and V is TRBV2, with TRBD1 matching over 7 bases. The CDR3 extends over 16 amino acids. With 2 bases clipped from V and 1 base from J, the junction kept 7 bases outside the gene matches. In germline, CDR1 is SNHLY, CDR2 FYNNEI. The CDR3 coding sequence is TGTGCCAGCAGTGAACTCGGTCAGGGGGGTAACTATGGCTACACCTTC. Translating gives CASSELGQGGNYGYTF.

This clonotype was seen a handful of times. V gene TRBV5-1 combines with J gene TRBJ2-3; 7 nucleotides line up with TRBD1. The length of the CDR3 is 15 residues. From germline, CDR1 is SGHRS and CDR2 YFSETQ. Trimming at V came to 0 bases and at J to 6 bases, leaving 7 bases not matched to a gene. CDR3 protein: CASSLAIQQGDTQYF. As DNA, the CDR3 is TGCGCCAGCAGCTTGGCCATACAACAGGGGGATACGCAGTATTTT.

Only a few counts were recorded for this clonotype. The rearrangement uses TRBV3-1 and TRBJ1-6; D may be TRBD1 (6 bases). The CDR3 is 15 amino acids. Germline CDR1 LGHDT, CDR2 YNNKEL (reference sequence). V gave up 4 bases and J gave up 7 bases, with 14 bases separating them. CDR3 sequence: CASSPSGGWNSPLHF. DNA for the CDR3: TGTGCCAGCAGCCCTAGCGGGGGCTGGAATTCACCCCTCCACTTT.

This chain connects TRBV20-1 to TRBJ1-1; D is unclear. CDR3 length: 10 residues. CDR1 and CDR2 from the germline V gene are DFQATT and SNEGSKA (reference sequence). Trimming cost V 1 base and J 8 bases, with 5 bases left between them. The CDR3 region has the DNA TGCAGTGCTAGAGGAAGGGAAGCTTTCTTT. It is translated as CSARGREAFF.

The table lists this clonotype with a few counts. The chain has TRBV20-1 and TRBJ2-2, with 7 bases fitting TRBD1. J lost 3 bases, V lost 5 bases, and 3 bases had no gene match. Germline V lookup: CDR1 DFQATT, CDR2 SNEGSKA (reference sequence). CDR3 size: 13 residues. The CDR3 nucleotides read TGCAGTGCTCCTACAGGGGACACCGGGGAGCTGTTTTTT. This translates into CSAPTGDTGELFF.

V is TRBV5-1 and J is TRBJ2-7, with a weak D call TRBD2 (6 bases). CDR3 size: 15 residues. The V end was cut by 3 bases, the J end by 1 base, with 14 bases between. The germline V gene has CDR1 SGHRS and CDR2 YFSETQ. The DNA for the CDR3 is TGCGCCAGCAGCTCGGGGGACGGGGGATCCTACGAGCAGTACTTC. As protein: CASSSGDGGSYEQYF. Drawing the rest from reference TRBV5-1 and TRBJ2-7, the complete variable domain is KAGVTQTPRYLIKTRGQQVTLSCSPISGHRSVSWYQQTPGQGLQFLFEYFSETQRNKGNFPGRFSGRQFSNSRSEMNVSTLELGDSALYLCASSSGDGGSYEQYFGPGTRLTVT.

This chain joins TRBV3-1 and TRBJ2-7; 11 bases line up with TRBD1. The CDR3 has 16 residues. The trim removed 2 bases at V and 2 bases at J, leaving 5 bases unmatched. Germline CDR1 reads LGHDT; CDR2 reads YNNKEL (reference sequence). DNA for the CDR3: TGTGCCAGCAGCCAACTCCCGGGACAGGGGGCCTACGAGCAGTACTTC. Its translation: CASSQLPGQGAYEQYF.

This clonotype was seen a few times. The rearrangement joins TRBV15 to TRBJ2-1, with D unclear. Germline lookup yields CDR1 LNHNV and CDR2 YYDKDF (reference sequence). Trimming stripped 1 base from V and 2 bases from J, with 9 bases between. This CDR3 comprises 15 residues. The CDR3 protein is CATSRVGNAYNEQFF. In nucleotides, the CDR3 is TGTGCCACCAGCAGAGTGGGGAACGCCTACAATGAGCAGTTCTTC.

This clonotype showed up just a few times. The chain is built from TRBV5-1 and TRBJ2-3; D is unclear. Trimming shortened V by 3 bases and J by 4 bases, and 15 bases separated the two germline ends. This CDR3 contains 15 residues. Germline V gene sequence: CDR1 SGHRS, CDR2 YFSETQ. CDR3 sequence: CASSSLRSRPDTQYF. The CDR3 DNA is TGCGCCAGCAGCTCGCTCCGGTCCCGCCCAGATACGCAGTATTTT. The full variable domain, completed using reference TRBV5-1 and TRBJ2-3, is KAGVTQTPRYLIKTRGQQVTLSCSPISGHRSVSWYQQTPGQGLQFLFEYFSETQRNKGNFPGRFSGRQFSNSRSEMNVSTLELGDSALYLCASSSLRSRPDTQYFGPGTRLTVL.

The rearrangement uses TRBV25-1 and TRBJ2-7; 10 nucleotides align to TRBD1. Germline lookup yields CDR1 MGHDK and CDR2 SYGVNS. V lost 6 bases to trimming and J lost 6 bases; unmatched junction nucleotides: 5. CDR3 length equals 13 residues. CDR3 residues: CASSRDRGSEQYF. In DNA form, the CDR3 reads TGTGCCAGCAGCCGGGACAGGGGTTCCGAGCAGTACTTC.

CDR3 region: CASSYGQYGYTF. Here the CDR3 DNA reads TGTGCCAGCAGTTATGGACAGTATGGCTACACCTTC. The J gene is TRBJ1-2, the V gene TRBV2; tentatively, D is TRBD1 (6 bases). The CDR3 runs 12 residues. V lost 5 bases to trimming and J lost 5 bases, with 9 bases between them. Germline CDR1 and CDR2: SNHLY and FYNNEI. The full variable domain, rest sourced from reference TRBV2 and TRBJ1-2, is EPEVTQTPSHQVTQMGQEVILRCVPISNHLYFYWYRQILGQKVEFLVSFYNNEISEKSEIFDDQFSVERPDGSNFTLKIRSTKLEDSAMYFCASSYGQYGYTFGSGTRLTVV.

Written as DNA, the CDR3 is TGTGCCAGCAGCTTAATCCAGGGGAGCGAGCAGTTCTTC. As protein: CASSLIQGSEQFF. V gene TRBV7-8 combines with J gene TRBJ2-1; weak D call: TRBD1 (6 bases). Germline V gene lookup returns CDR1 SGHVS and CDR2 FQNEAQ. The V and J ends lost 2 bases and 10 bases respectively, with 12 bases between them. The CDR3 spans 13 residues.

Only a few counts were recorded for this clonotype. The chain uses TRBV4-3 and TRBJ1-1; D gene uncertain. There are 15 residues in the CDR3. Trimming removed 0 bases from V and 1 base from J, with 9 bases in between. Germline CDR1 and CDR2: LGHNA and YSLEER. The CDR3 sequence is CASSQEADGNTEAFF. The CDR3 nucleotides read TGCGCCAGCAGCCAAGAGGCGGACGGGAACACTGAAGCTTTCTTT.

J is TRBJ2-3 and V is TRBV18; possibly TRBD1 for D (6 bases). Between the trimmed V and J ends, which lost 3 bases and 7 bases, there was a span of 11 bases. Per germline, CDR1 KGHSH and CDR2 LQKENI. The CDR3 has 13 residues. The CDR3 bases are TGTGCCAGCTCACCCAAGGACAGTAATACGCAGTATTTT. As protein: CASSPKDSNTQYF.

This chain joins TRBV11-3 and TRBJ2-7, with D perhaps TRBD1 or TRBD2 (6 bases each). This CDR3 is 16 amino acids long. Germline CDR1 is SGHNT and CDR2 is YENEEA. V was cut by 5 bases and J by 3 bases, with 20 bases left in between. For the CDR3, the DNA is TGTGCCAGCAGCCCCGGGGGTCACAGGGTGTTCTACGAGCAGTACTTC. As protein: CASSPGGHRVFYEQYF.

The chain carries TRBV12-3 or TRBV12-4 and TRBJ1-1; D is unresolved. This CDR3 has 15 amino acids. Trimming pared 4 bases from V and 5 bases from J, leaving 17 bases between. The CDR3 DNA sequence: TGTGCCAGCAGTTGGGAGGAGCCTGGAAGGACTGAAGCTTTCTTT. It specifies CASSWEEPGRTEAFF.

This chain uses TRBV20-1 with TRBJ2-7; the D is unclear. This CDR3 comprises 11 residues. V was clipped by 4 bases and J by 2 bases, with 6 bases between them. Germline lookup yields CDR1 DFQATT and CDR2 SNEGSKA (reference sequence). The chain's CDR3 is CSAKDTYEQYF. In DNA form, the CDR3 reads TGCAGTGCTAAAGACACCTACGAGCAGTACTTC.

This chain connects TRBV7-2 to TRBJ2-2; no definite D call. V was shortened by 0 bases and J by 7 bases, with 9 bases between the two germline ends. Germline V CDR1 and CDR2: SGHTA, FQGNSA. There are 14 residues in the CDR3. CDR3 region: CASSLAAPGGELFF. CDR3 bases: TGTGCCAGCAGCTTAGCTGCCCCCGGCGGGGAGCTGTTTTTT. Full variable domain (missing parts from reference TRBV7-2 and TRBJ2-2): GAGVSQSPSNKVTEKGKDVELRCDPISGHTALYWYRQSLGQGLEFLIYFQGNSAPDKSGLPSDRFSAERTGGSVSTLTIQRTQQEDSAVYLCASSLAAPGGELFFGEGSRLTVL.